The 23 T cell receptor beta chains listed next were all sequenced from one sample in a study of shared clonotypes between healthy human individuals. Generated by immunoSEQ multiplex PCR, the TCRdb table keeps only in-frame clones and is missing some. The table has 2 million or so clones, around 96% seen once. Naive CD8 cells comprised CD45RO-negative, CCR7-positively selected cells, excluding terminally differentiated effector memory CD45RA+ cells. Sequencing used naive CD8+ T cells sorted from blood. Every receptor here comes from a man younger than 35 in good health.

The sample holds one count of this clone. V gene TRBV13 combines with J gene TRBJ2-7, with D perhaps matching TRBD2 (6 bases). The germline V gene has CDR1 PRHDT and CDR2 FYEKMQ (reference sequence). The CDR3 extends over 14 amino acids. Trimming left V 1 base short and J 6 bases short, with 13 bases between. The CDR3 region has the DNA TGTGCCAGCAGCTTAGCCGCGGAGCGGGTCGAGCAGTACTTC. Amino acid sequence: CASSLAAERVEQYF.

The V gene is TRBV2, the J gene TRBJ2-7; TRBD1 agrees at 11 bases. The CDR3 extends over 13 amino acids. Trimming removed 6 bases from V and 2 bases from J; junction bases left unmatched: 0. Germline V gene sequence: CDR1 SNHLY, CDR2 FYNNEI. The CDR3 DNA reads TGTGCCAGCAGGGACAGGGGGCCCTACGAGCAGTACTTC. It translates to CASRDRGPYEQYF.

This clone was detected only a few times. The same CDR3 arises from other DNA sequences in this sample as well. This sequence joins TRBV7-9 and TRBJ1-2; 9 nucleotides agree with TRBD1. CDR1 is SEHNR and CDR2 is FQNEAQ in the germline V gene (reference sequence). The CDR3 is 13 amino acids. V shed 1 base, J shed 8 bases, and the junction held 2 bases outside the gene matches. DNA of the CDR3: TGTGCCAGCAGCTTAGGAACAGGGGGCGGCTACACCTTC. Translated, it gives CASSLGTGGGYTF.

This rearrangement joins TRBV2 to TRBJ1-1; TRBD1 is a possible D gene (5 bases). This CDR3 spans 17 amino acids. The V end was cut by 2 bases, the J end by 0 bases, with 16 bases between. Per the germline V gene, CDR1 is SNHLY and CDR2 is FYNNEI. CDR3 amino acids: CASSEPRGVSMNTEAFF. As DNA, the CDR3 is TGTGCCAGCAGTGAACCTCGGGGGGTATCAATGAACACTGAAGCTTTCTTT.

The chain carries TRBV5-6 and TRBJ2-7, with unresolved D. The germline V and J ends were trimmed by 2 bases and 0 bases, with 9 bases remaining between them. CDR3 length equals 14 residues. The V gene's germline CDR1 is SGHDT and CDR2 YYEEEE. The CDR3 here is CASSLARHSYEQYF. In DNA, the CDR3 is TGTGCCAGCAGCTTAGCCCGTCACTCCTACGAGCAGTACTTC. Combining the CDR3 with reference TRBV5-6 and TRBJ2-7 gives the whole variable domain DAGVTQSPTHLIKTRGQQVTLRCSPKSGHDTVSWYQQALGQGPQFIFQYYEEEERQRGNFPDRFSGHQFPNYSSELNVNALLLGDSALYLCASSLARHSYEQYFGPGTRLTVT.

The CDR3 spells CASSQAPGDGDTQYF. The CDR3 region has the DNA TGCGCCAGCAGCCAAGCGCCGGGAGATGGAGATACGCAGTATTTT. V is TRBV4-3 and J is TRBJ2-3; TRBD2 might be the D (6 bases). V lost 1 base and J 5 bases, leaving 13 bases between the germline ends. The CDR3 has 15 residues. CDR1 LGHNA and CDR2 YSLEER come from the germline V gene.

V and J are TRBV2 and TRBJ2-5, with D uncertain. Germline CDR1 SNHLY, CDR2 FYNNEI. This CDR3 has 13 residues. Trimming cost V 4 bases and J 3 bases, with 9 bases left between them. The CDR3 DNA is TGTGCCAGCAGTGTATCGGGCAAAGAGACCCAGTACTTC. Its translation: CASSVSGKETQYF.

The chain joins TRBV2 to TRBJ2-7; 12 bases align to TRBD1. V was clipped by 11 bases and J by 9 bases; unmatched bases: 11. Germline lookup yields CDR1 SNHLY and CDR2 FYNNEI. The CDR3 sequence is 13 residues long. CDR3 sequence: CAGEGQGATGQYF. The DNA of the CDR3 is TGTGCCGGGGAGGGACAGGGGGCGACAGGGCAGTACTTC.

The V call is TRBV6-5, the J call TRBJ2-5; D possibly corresponds to TRBD1 (6 bases). V lost 6 bases to trimming and J lost 9 bases, with 17 bases between them. The CDR3 has 13 amino acids. Looked up from germline, CDR1 is MNHEY and CDR2 is SVGAGI. The CDR3 sequence: CASSLNKDSSQYF. As DNA, the CDR3 is TGTGCCAGCAGCTTAAATAAGGACAGTTCCCAGTACTTC.

The chain couples TRBV19 to TRBJ2-3; 11 nucleotides line up with TRBD2. The CDR3 has 15 amino acids. Germline CDR1 reads LNHDA; CDR2 reads SQIVND (reference sequence). The V segment lost 7 bases and the J segment 4 bases; nucleotides outside the gene matches: 7. CDR3 coding DNA: TGTGCCAGTAATCCGGGACTAGCGGTACCAGATACGCAGTATTTT. Protein product: CASNPGLAVPDTQYF.

The chain joins TRBV5-1 to TRBJ2-7, with D perhaps matching TRBD1 or TRBD2 (5 bases each). Germline CDR1 is SGHRS and CDR2 is YFSETQ. The CDR3 runs to 13 residues. The germline V and J ends were trimmed by 4 bases and 2 bases, with 10 bases remaining between them. CDR3 in amino acids: CASSTGPAYEQYF. The CDR3 DNA sequence: TGCGCCAGCAGCACGGGACCCGCCTACGAGCAGTACTTC.

The rearrangement links TRBV19 to TRBJ2-5; D uncertain. V was shortened by 1 base and J by 1 base, with 10 bases between the two germline ends. This CDR3 region has 15 residues. Looked up from germline, CDR1 is LNHDA and CDR2 is SQIVND (reference sequence). The CDR3 sequence: CASSIAFSIQETQYF. The DNA of the CDR3 is TGTGCCAGTAGTATAGCATTCAGTATCCAAGAGACCCAGTACTTC.

This clone was detected only once. V gene TRBV9 combines with J gene TRBJ1-1; perhaps TRBD1 as D (6 bases). This CDR3 spans 12 amino acids. CDR1 and CDR2 (germline): SGDLS, YYNGEE. Deletions cut 7 bases from V and 8 bases from J, with 15 bases between. CDR3: CASGTLQGEAFF. The CDR3 DNA is TGTGCCAGCGGCACCCTACAGGGAGAAGCTTTCTTT.

The chain links TRBV30 to TRBJ1-5; 7 bases align to TRBD1. The germline V gene encodes CDR1 GTSNPN and CDR2 SVGIG (reference sequence). The CDR3 length is 17 residues. The V and J ends lost 3 bases and 0 bases, in that order; junction bases with no gene match: 11. CDR3 DNA sequence: TGTGCCTGGAGCCCCATCGGGACAGTATATAGCAATCAGCCCCAGCATTTT. Translated, it gives CAWSPIGTVYSNQPQHF.

This clone was recorded only once. The V call is TRBV7-2, the J call TRBJ1-1; possibly TRBD1 for D (6 bases). Between the trimmed V and J ends, which lost 1 base and 4 bases, there was a span of 13 bases. This CDR3 comprises 15 residues. Germline V lookup: CDR1 SGHTA, CDR2 FQGNSA. The CDR3 spells CASSLVGGKGTEAFF. The CDR3 region has the DNA TGTGCCAGCAGCTTAGTAGGGGGTAAGGGCACTGAAGCTTTCTTT. Using reference TRBV7-2 and TRBJ1-1 for the parts outside the CDR3, the full variable domain is GAGVSQSPSNKVTEKGKDVELRCDPISGHTALYWYRQSLGQGLEFLIYFQGNSAPDKSGLPSDRFSAERTGGSVSTLTIQRTQQEDSAVYLCASSLVGGKGTEAFFGQGTRLTVV.

The chain links TRBV4-3 to TRBJ2-3; D is undetermined. The CDR3 loop spans 14 amino acids. The V and J ends lost 0 bases and 4 bases respectively, with 8 bases between them. Looked up from germline, CDR1 is LGHNA and CDR2 is YSLEER. CDR3 in amino acids: CASSQDATADTQYF. CDR3 sequence (DNA): TGCGCCAGCAGCCAAGATGCGACTGCAGATACGCAGTATTTT.

The chain has TRBV2 and TRBJ2-1; D not resolved. The germline V and J ends were trimmed by 3 bases and 4 bases, with 7 bases remaining between them. The CDR3 has 13 residues. Germline V gene sequence: CDR1 SNHLY, CDR2 FYNNEI. Here the CDR3 DNA reads TGTGCCAGCAGTGAGGGCGGATACAATGAGCAGTTCTTC. As protein: CASSEGGYNEQFF.

This clone was seen a single time. Other DNA sequences from this sample encode an identical CDR3 as well. The chain has TRBV11-2 and TRBJ2-7; tentative D call: TRBD1 (5 bases). CDR1 and CDR2 (germline): SGHAT, FQNNGV. This CDR3 is 13 amino acids long. Trimming left V 5 bases short and J 4 bases short, with 12 bases between. The chain's CDR3 is CASSLAGFYEQYF. The CDR3 nucleotides read TGTGCCAGCAGCCTTGCAGGGTTTTACGAGCAGTACTTC. The full variable domain, its missing parts supplied by reference TRBV11-2 and TRBJ2-7, is EAGVAQSPRYKIIEKRQSVAFWCNPISGHATLYWYQQILGQGPKLLIQFQNNGVVDDSQLPKDRFSAERLKGVDSTLKIQPAKLEDSAVYLCASSLAGFYEQYFGPGTRLTVT.

The chain uses TRBV27 and TRBJ2-7, with D tentatively TRBD2 (6 bases). Trimming stripped 5 bases from V and 3 bases from J, with 14 bases between. The CDR3 contains 14 residues. Germline V gene lookup returns CDR1 MNHEY and CDR2 SMNVEV (reference sequence). In DNA, the CDR3 is TGTGCCAGCAGTGCTAAAGGACTACTCTACGAGCAGTACTTC. Protein product: CASSAKGLLYEQYF.

The chain carries TRBV10-1 and TRBJ2-5; possible D gene TRBD1, 6 bases. CDR3 size: 15 residues. The V end was cut by 3 bases, the J end by 1 base, with 12 bases between. Germline V lookup: CDR1 WNHNN, CDR2 SYGVQD (reference sequence). In nucleotides, the CDR3 is TGCGCCAGCAGTGACGCACAGGGAGTCCAAGAGACCCAGTACTTC. It specifies CASSDAQGVQETQYF.

The rearrangement links TRBV11-2 to TRBJ2-1, with 9 bases identical to TRBD1. V lost 5 bases and J lost 8; bases outside the gene matches: 10. The CDR3 extends over 15 amino acids. In germline, CDR1 is SGHAT, CDR2 FQNNGV. This CDR3 is CASSRTPTGGDEQFF. CDR3 DNA: TGTGCCAGCAGCCGTACCCCTACAGGGGGCGATGAGCAGTTCTTC. The full variable domain, in which reference TRBV11-2 and TRBJ2-1 provide the parts outside the CDR3, is EAGVAQSPRYKIIEKRQSVAFWCNPISGHATLYWYQQILGQGPKLLIQFQNNGVVDDSQLPKDRFSAERLKGVDSTLKIQPAKLEDSAVYLCASSRTPTGGDEQFFGPGTRLTVL.

This chain links TRBV19 with TRBJ2-3, with D possibly matching TRBD1 (6 bases). Trimming took off 7 bases at V and 5 bases at J, with 25 bases between the two ends. Germline loops: CDR1 LNHDA, CDR2 SQIVND (reference sequence). This CDR3 is 17 amino acids long. CDR3 nucleotide sequence: TGTGCCAGTACCAACGATGGGGGCAGCGGCCGCGGAGATACGCAGTATTTT. The encoded protein is CASTNDGGSGRGDTQYF.

As to this clone: Within the sample, other DNA sequences also encode this same CDR3. The CDR3 DNA reads TGTGCCTGGAGTGTTGGCGGGGGTACTGAAGCTTTCTTT. Protein product: CAWSVGGGTEAFF. This chain connects TRBV30 to TRBJ1-1; possibly TRBD1 for D (5 bases). Per the germline V gene, CDR1 is GTSNPN and CDR2 is SVGIG (reference sequence). This CDR3 has 13 residues. Trimming took off 0 bases at V and 5 bases at J, with 10 bases between the two ends.